This T cell receptor (beta chain) derives from a study of identical twins. TCRdb passed the 5' RACE reads through MiXCR, listing each CDR3 protein once. The sample has about 570,000 distinct CDR3 sequences; approximately 9.6% are singletons. Germline CDR1 SQVTM, CDR2 ANQGSEA. The length of the CDR3 is 12 residues. V was pared by 4 bases and J by 2 bases, with 9 bases between. This clonotype has ten or more counts. These data were also reused for a study on yellow fever vaccine responses in identical twins.

The genes are TRBV29-1 and TRBJ2-7, with D perhaps matching TRBD1 or TRBD2 (5 bases each). The sequence came from a woman between 18 and 29 years old in good health. Sequencing input: PBMCs. The CDR3: CSVAGTPYEQYF. The CDR3, as DNA: TGCAGCGTTGCCGGGACCCCCTACGAGCAGTACTTC.